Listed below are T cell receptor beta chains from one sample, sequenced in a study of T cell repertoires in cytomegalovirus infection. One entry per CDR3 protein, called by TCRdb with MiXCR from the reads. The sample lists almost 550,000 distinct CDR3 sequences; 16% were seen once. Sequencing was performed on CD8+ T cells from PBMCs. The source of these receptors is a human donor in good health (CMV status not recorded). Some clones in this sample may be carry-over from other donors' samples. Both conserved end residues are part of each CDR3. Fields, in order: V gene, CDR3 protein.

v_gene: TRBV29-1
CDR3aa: CSVDWVRDSHSYEQYF

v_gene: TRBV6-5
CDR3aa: CASTPKGSGNTIYF

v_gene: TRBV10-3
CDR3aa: CAISPVKVKRGYTF

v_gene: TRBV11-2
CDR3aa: CASPRQFQETQYF

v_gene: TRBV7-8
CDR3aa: CASSLWGTEAFF

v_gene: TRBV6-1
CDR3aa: CASSALAGGPYEQYF

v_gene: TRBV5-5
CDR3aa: CASSLVATTNEKLFF

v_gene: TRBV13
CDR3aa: CASSVRQGFREQYF

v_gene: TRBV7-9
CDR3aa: CASSSAGVRETQYF

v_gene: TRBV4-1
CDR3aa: CASSQAGQGAVTEAFF

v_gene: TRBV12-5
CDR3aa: CASAFPATSGESAKNIQYF

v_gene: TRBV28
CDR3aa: CASSLGTGVTEAFF

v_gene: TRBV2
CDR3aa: CASRGKRDTQYF

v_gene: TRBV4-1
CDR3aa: CASSQDNSGGVRF

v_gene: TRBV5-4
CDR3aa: CASSLRRERGQETQYF

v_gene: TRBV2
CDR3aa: CASSEARGGDYGYTF

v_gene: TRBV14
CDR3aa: CASSTRTGYSTDTQYF

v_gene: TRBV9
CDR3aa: CASRDSGGNTIYF

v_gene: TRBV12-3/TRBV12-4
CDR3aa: CASNLSGKMRNEQFF

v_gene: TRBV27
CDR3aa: CASQEYNEQFF

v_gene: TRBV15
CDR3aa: CATAGTDEAPLHF

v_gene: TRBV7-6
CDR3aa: CASIVQGLQPQHF

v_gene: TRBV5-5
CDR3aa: CASSAPENSPLHF

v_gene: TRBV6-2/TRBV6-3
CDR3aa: CASRGGYTEAFF

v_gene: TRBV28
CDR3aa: CASSFPVRGQMSYNEQFF

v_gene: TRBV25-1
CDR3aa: CASSGVAGVGTDTQYF

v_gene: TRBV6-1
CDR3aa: CASSGLRDRESYGYTF

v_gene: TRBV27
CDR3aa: CASSGGGLTGELFF

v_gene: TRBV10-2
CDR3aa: CASRRDSLETQYF

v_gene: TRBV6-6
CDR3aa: CASQDRVYEQYF

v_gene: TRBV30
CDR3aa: CAWNSATRTDTQYF

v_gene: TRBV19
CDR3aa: CASNVRQGSNQPQHF

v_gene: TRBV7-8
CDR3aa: CASSLRTGEMGGYTF

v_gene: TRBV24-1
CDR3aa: CATSDYRVNQPQHF

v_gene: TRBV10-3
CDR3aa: CAIGAEGRPNEKLFF

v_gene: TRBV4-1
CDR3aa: CASSPGQGSYNEQFF

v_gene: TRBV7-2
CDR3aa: CASSAGGNYGYTF

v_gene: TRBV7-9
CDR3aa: CASSKGHTRKSQETQYF

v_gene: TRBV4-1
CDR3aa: CASSQDPGQGTEAFF

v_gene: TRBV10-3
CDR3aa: CAISGDGGREQYF

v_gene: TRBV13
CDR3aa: CASSPDGSTNEKLFF

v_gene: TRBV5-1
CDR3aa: CASSLAGPNTEAFF

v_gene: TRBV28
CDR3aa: CASNSPRVEAFF

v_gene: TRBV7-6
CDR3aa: CASSHTGVGRNSPLHF

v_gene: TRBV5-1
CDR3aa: CASSRPAETYNEQFF

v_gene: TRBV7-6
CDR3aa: CASSPLTEANYGYTF

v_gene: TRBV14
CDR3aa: CASSQDVAREVPMNTEAFF

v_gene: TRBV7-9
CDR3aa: CASSLARRGAVQPQHF

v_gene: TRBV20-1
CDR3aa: CSARDLASHSGNTIYF

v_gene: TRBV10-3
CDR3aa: CAISQPPPGPYGYTF

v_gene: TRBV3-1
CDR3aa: CASSQDGRAFF

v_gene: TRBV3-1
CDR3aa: CASSQDHGGDYGYTF

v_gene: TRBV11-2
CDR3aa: CASSLLGRGGQETQYF

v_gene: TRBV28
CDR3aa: CASSLVLAGSSTDTQYF